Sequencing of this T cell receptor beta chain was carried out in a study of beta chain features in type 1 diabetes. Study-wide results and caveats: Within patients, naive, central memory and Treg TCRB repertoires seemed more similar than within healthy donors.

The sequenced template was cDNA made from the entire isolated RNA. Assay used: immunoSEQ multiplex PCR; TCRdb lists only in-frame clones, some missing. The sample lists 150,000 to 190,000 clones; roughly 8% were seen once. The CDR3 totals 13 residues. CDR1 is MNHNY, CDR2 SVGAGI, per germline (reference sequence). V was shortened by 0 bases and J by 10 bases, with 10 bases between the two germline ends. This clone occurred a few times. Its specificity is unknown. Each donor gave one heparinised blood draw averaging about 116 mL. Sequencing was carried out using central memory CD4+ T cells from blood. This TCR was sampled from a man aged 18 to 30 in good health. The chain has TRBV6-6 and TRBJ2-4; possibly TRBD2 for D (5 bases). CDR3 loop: CASSYSERRIQYF. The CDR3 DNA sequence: TGTGCCAGCAGTTACTCAGAACGGAGGATTCAGTACTTC.